This T cell receptor beta chain was captured in a study of blood T cells in healthy people across ages. A second PCR, run for roughly 7 to 12 cycles, used a sample-barcoded 5' primer plus a J-beta primer mix. TCRdb used MiXCR to reprocess the 5' RACE reads, holding one entry per CDR3 protein. The table lists hundreds of thousands of distinct CDR3 sequences, over 40% of them singletons. Investigators took 9.5 to 10 milliliters of peripheral blood from every donor. No fewer than 6 million PBMCs went into each sample. This clonotype has at least ten counts. Per the germline V gene, CDR1 is DFQATT and CDR2 is SNEGSKA (reference sequence). Trimming cost V 0 bases and J 6 bases; bases outside gene matches: 3. This CDR3 is 14 amino acids long.

The source is a woman of 80 years or more in good health. The chain has TRBV20-1 and TRBJ1-5; 9 bases match TRBD1. The sample was blood. CDR3 sequence: CSAREGTGIQPQHF. In DNA form, the CDR3 reads TGCAGTGCTAGAGAGGGGACAGGGATTCAGCCCCAGCATTTT.